The clone carrying this T cell receptor beta chain was counted between two and nine times. Its specificity is unknown. This sample stems from a study of T cells in Graves' hyperthyroidism and ophthalmopathy. RNA transcripts served as the template for amplifying TCR beta CDR3 regions. Primed by the HTBI set, a first-round RT-PCR was run on the TCR CDR3. Via MiXCR, TCRdb re-called the multiplex PCR reads, giving one row per CDR3 protein. The table lists over 450,000 distinct CDR3 sequences, 17% of them singletons. The germline V and J ends were trimmed by 0 bases and 6 bases, with 4 bases remaining between them. In germline, CDR1 is SGDLS, CDR2 YYNGEE. The CDR3 covers 12 residues. The study, taken as a whole, reports: Ophthalmopathy was distinguished from stable hyperthyroidism by 13 V-J signatures.

The chain uses TRBV9 and TRBJ2-1, with D hard to call. Sequenced sample: blood. The clonotype comes from a young woman with Graves' ophthalmopathy. The CDR3 DNA is TGTGCCAGCAGCGTAGGTAGCAATGAGCAGTTCTTC. Protein: CASSVGSNEQFF.